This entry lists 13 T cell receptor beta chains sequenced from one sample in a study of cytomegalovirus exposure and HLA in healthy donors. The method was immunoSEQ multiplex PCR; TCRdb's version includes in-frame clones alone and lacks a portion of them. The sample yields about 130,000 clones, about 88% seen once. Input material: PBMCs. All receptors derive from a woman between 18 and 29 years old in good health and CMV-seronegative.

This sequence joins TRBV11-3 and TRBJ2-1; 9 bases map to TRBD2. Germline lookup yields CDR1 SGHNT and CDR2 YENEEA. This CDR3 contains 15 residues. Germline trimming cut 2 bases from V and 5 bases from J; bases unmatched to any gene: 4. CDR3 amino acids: CASSLSSGDHNEQFF. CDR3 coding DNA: TGTGCCAGCAGCTTATCTAGCGGGGACCACAATGAGCAGTTCTTC. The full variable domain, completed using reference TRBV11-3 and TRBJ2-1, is EAGVVQSPRYKIIEKKQPVAFWCNPISGHNTLYWYLQNLGQGPELLIRYENEEAVDDSQLPKDRFSAERLKGVDSTLKIQPAELGDSAVYLCASSLSSGDHNEQFFGPGTRLTVL.

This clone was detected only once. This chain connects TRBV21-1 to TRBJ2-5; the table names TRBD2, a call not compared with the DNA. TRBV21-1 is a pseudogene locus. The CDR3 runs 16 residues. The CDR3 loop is CASSKPGRGFQETQYF. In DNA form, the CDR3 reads TGTGCCAGCAGCAAACCAGGGCGGGGGTTCCAAGAGACCCAGTACTTC.

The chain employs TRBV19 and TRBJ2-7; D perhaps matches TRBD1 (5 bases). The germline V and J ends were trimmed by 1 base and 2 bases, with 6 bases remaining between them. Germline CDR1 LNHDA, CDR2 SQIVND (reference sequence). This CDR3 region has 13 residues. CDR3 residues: CASSIGGTYEQYF. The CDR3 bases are TGTGCCAGTAGTATAGGGGGCACCTACGAGCAGTACTTC. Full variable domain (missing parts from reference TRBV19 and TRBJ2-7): DGGITQSPKYLFRKEGQNVTLSCEQNLNHDAMYWYRQDPGQGLRLIYYSQIVNDFQKGDIAEGYSVSREKKESFPLTVTSAQKNPTAFYLCASSIGGTYEQYFGPGTRLTVT.

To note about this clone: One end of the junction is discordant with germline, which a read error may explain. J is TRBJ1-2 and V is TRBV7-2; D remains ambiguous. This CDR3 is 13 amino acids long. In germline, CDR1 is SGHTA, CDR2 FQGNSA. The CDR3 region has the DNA TGTGCCAGCAGCTTTAAAGCTCGGGGAAATATCGGCTTC. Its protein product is CASSFKARGNIGF.

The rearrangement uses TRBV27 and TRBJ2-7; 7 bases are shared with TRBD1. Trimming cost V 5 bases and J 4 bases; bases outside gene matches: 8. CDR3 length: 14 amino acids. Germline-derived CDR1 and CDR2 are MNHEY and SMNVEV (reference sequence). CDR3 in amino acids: CASSPTDRSYEQYF. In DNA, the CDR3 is TGTGCCAGCAGTCCGACGGACAGGTCGTACGAGCAGTACTTC.

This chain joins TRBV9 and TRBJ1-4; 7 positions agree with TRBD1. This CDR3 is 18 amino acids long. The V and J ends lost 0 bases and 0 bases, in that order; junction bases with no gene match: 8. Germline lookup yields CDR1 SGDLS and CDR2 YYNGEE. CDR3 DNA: TGTGCCAGCAGCGTAGGGGCCGGAGGGACAGCAACTAATGAAAAACTGTTTTTT. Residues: CASSVGAGGTATNEKLFF.

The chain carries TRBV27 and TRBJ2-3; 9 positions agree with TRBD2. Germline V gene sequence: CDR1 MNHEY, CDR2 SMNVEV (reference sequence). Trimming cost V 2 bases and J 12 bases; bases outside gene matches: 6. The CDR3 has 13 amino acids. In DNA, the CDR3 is TGTGCCAGCAGTTTAGGGCTAGCGGGGCCTCAGTATTTT. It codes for CASSLGLAGPQYF.

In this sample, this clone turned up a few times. CDR3 DNA: TGTGCCAGCAGCCTATGGACAGCATTTAACTATGGCTACACCTTC. Amino acid sequence: CASSLWTAFNYGYTF. The rearrangement joins TRBV5-4 to TRBJ1-2; D may be TRBD1 (6 bases). This CDR3 region has 15 residues. V lost 4 bases and J 1 base, leaving 14 bases between the germline ends. Germline V CDR1 and CDR2: SGHNT, YYREEE (reference sequence).

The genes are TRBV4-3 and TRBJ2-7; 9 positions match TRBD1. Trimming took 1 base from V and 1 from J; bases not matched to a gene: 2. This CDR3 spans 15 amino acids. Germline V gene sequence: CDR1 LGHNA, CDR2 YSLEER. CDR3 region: CASSQGGQGSYEQYF. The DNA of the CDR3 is TGCGCCAGCAGCCAAGGGGGACAGGGTTCCTACGAGCAGTACTTC.

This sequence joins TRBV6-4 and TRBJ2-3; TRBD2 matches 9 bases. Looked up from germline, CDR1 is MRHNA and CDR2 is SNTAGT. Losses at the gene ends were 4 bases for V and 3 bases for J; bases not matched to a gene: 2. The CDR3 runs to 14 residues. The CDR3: CASSGGGGTDTQYF. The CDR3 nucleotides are TGTGCCAGCAGTGGCGGGGGGGGGACAGATACGCAGTATTTT.

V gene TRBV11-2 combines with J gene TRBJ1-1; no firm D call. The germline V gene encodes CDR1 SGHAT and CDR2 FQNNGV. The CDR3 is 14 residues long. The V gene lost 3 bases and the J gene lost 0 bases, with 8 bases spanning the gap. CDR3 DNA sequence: TGTGCCAGCAGCTTTCGTAGCATGAACACTGAAGCTTTCTTT. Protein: CASSFRSMNTEAFF. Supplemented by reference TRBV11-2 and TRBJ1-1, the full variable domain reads EAGVAQSPRYKIIEKRQSVAFWCNPISGHATLYWYQQILGQGPKLLIQFQNNGVVDDSQLPKDRFSAERLKGVDSTLKIQPAKLEDSAVYLCASSFRSMNTEAFFGQGTRLTVV.

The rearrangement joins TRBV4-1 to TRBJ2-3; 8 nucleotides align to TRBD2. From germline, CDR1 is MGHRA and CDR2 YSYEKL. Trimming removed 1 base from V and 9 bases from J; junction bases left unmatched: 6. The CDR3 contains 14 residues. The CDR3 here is CASSQGLAGSTQYF. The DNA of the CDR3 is TGCGCCAGCAGCCAAGGGCTAGCGGGCTCAACGCAGTATTTT.

The CDR3 protein is CASSSTSEQYF. The CDR3 DNA is TGTGCCAGCAGCTCAACATCCGAGCAGTACTTC. This chain joins TRBV7-9 and TRBJ2-7; D remains unclear. Germline V gene lookup returns CDR1 SEHNR and CDR2 FQNEAQ (reference sequence). The CDR3 spans 11 residues. The V and J ends lost 4 bases and 6 bases respectively, with 7 bases between them.